The 6 T cell receptor beta chains in this list originate from one sample, sequenced in a study of cytotoxic CD8 clonotypes in ibrutinib-treated CLL. The data were produced by immunoSEQ multiplex PCR, yet TCRdb's version contains in-frame clones alone and is incomplete. The sample consists of some 63,000 clones, 75% to 95% of them appearing once. The sample in question was PBMCs, obtained after 12 months of ibrutinib treatment. The receptors were sampled from a human donor with chronic lymphocytic leukemia.

The chain recombines TRBV5-1 with TRBJ2-1, with D possibly TRBD2 on 6 matching bases. Germline V gene data show CDR1 as SGHRS and CDR2 as YFSETQ. V lost 3 bases and J lost 4, with 20 bases in between. The CDR3 has 17 residues. CDR3: CASSSPMGSGKYNEQFF. The CDR3 DNA is TGCGCCAGCAGCTCCCCCATGGGTAGCGGAAAGTACAATGAGCAGTTCTTC.

This clone was detected a few times. This chain uses TRBV28 with TRBJ1-5; TRBD1 is a possible D gene (6 bases). From germline, CDR1 is MDHEN and CDR2 SYDVKM. The CDR3 extends over 15 amino acids. Trimming removed 5 bases from V and 0 bases from J, with 11 bases in between. CDR3 sequence reads: CASSGQRDSNQPQHF. The CDR3 nucleotides read TGTGCCAGCAGTGGACAGAGAGATAGCAATCAGCCCCAGCATTTT.

V and J are TRBV4-3 and TRBJ1-1, with 12 nucleotides matching TRBD1. The germline CDR1 and CDR2 sequences are LGHNA and YSLEER. This CDR3 has 17 amino acids. With 0 bases clipped from V and 7 bases from J, the junction kept 9 bases outside the gene matches. The CDR3 loop reads CASSQDRGTGGVNEAFF. The DNA of the CDR3 is TGCGCCAGCAGCCAAGATAGGGGGACAGGGGGCGTTAATGAAGCTTTCTTT.

The chain couples TRBV9 to TRBJ2-1; TRBD2 agrees at 7 bases. V shed 3 bases, J shed 6 bases, and the junction held 6 bases outside the gene matches. The length of the CDR3 is 14 residues. The germline V gene has CDR1 SGDLS and CDR2 YYNGEE. DNA of the CDR3: TGTGCCAGCAGCGACCGGACTAGTATCAATGAGCAGTTCTTC. Protein sequence: CASSDRTSINEQFF.

V usage is TRBV9 and J usage is TRBJ2-7; 10 bases map to TRBD2. Trimming cost V 0 bases and J 4 bases; bases outside gene matches: 7. The CDR3 length is 16 residues. In germline, CDR1 is SGDLS, CDR2 YYNGEE. The CDR3 loop is CASSVEEAGGGYEQYF. In DNA, the CDR3 is TGTGCCAGCAGCGTAGAAGAAGCGGGAGGGGGATACGAGCAGTACTTC.

The chain uses TRBV7-2 and TRBJ2-3; 7 bases are a match to TRBD1. Germline V gene data show CDR1 as SGHTA and CDR2 as FQGNSA. There are 14 residues in the CDR3. Germline trimming cut 6 bases from V and 3 bases from J; bases unmatched to any gene: 6. Here the CDR3 reads CASSIQQGTDTQYF. DNA for the CDR3: TGTGCCAGCAGTATTCAACAGGGGACAGATACGCAGTATTTT.